This TCR beta chain was recorded in a study of cytomegalovirus exposure and HLA in healthy donors. Germline assignment: CDR1 SGHVS and CDR2 FQNEAQ. The CDR3 runs 15 residues. Trimming stripped 5 bases from V and 1 base from J, with 14 bases between. With respect to this clone: Its specificity is unknown.

Study-wide results and limits: The authors confirmed in vitro that a few CMV-associated chains were specific for CMV antigens. A later analysis found common viral pathogens apparently linked to several of the most significant clusters. When a later analysis compared HLA-associated TCR beta chains with equally common others, the HLA-associated chains turned out to be more clonally expanded and to have lower generation probabilities. Earlier analysis found most TCR beta V segments productive about 87% or about 30% of the time.

PCR was performed using 60 Vbeta and 13 Jbeta primers. Repertoires were generated with immunoSEQ multiplex PCR, while TCRdb's copy carries only in-frame clones and drops some. The repertoire holds some 160,000 clones, with 76% as singletons. The sequence was collected from a woman between 40 and 55 years old in good health and CMV-seronegative. The chain uses TRBV7-8 and TRBJ1-1, with D maybe TRBD1 (5 bases). Sequenced sample: PBMCs. The CDR3 here is CASSPRGVWNTEAFF. Here the CDR3 DNA reads TGTGCCAGCAGCCCCCGGGGGGTTTGGAACACTGAAGCTTTCTTT.